This TCR beta chain was found in a study of blood T cell repertoires in COVID-19 (dated by TCRdb to the early 2020s). With regard to the full study: Collaborator samples came from the United States, Italy and Spain and covered acute and convalescent phases of COVID-19. The material from the prospective study consisted of cDNA or gDNA derived from T cells, B-cell-depleted T cells, or PBMCs. Subjects who had been exposed to COVID-19, were actively infected with it, or had recovered from it provided the deeply sampled blood TCRbeta repertoires that made up the dataset. The repertoires were made available in a free public database intended to serve as a resource for research on the immune response to SARS-CoV-2. The samples were drawn from two sources: the first 160 participants of the ongoing ImmuneRACE study, and 1,254 subjects contributed by 6 global collaborators. Nearly every sample came with metadata listing a de-identified subject ID, COVID-19 status, age in years and sex. HLA class I and class II types, where available, came from metadata supplied by the sample provider rather than from assay-based typing. Findings and caveats that apply to the study as a whole: How much clinical and demographic metadata was included differed by source and by participant, and the metadata was provided uncurated.

Note on this clone: This clone's antigen is unknown. It has no much larger one-base neighbor in the sample; base qualities were not kept.

The immunoSEQ Assay, a bias-controlled multiplex PCR, was used to amplify TCRbeta CDR3 regions from genomic DNA. As for the authors' bioinformatics: Nucleated cell counts per sample were estimated from amplification of reference gene primers within the assay. To quantify the absolute abundance of each unique TCRbeta CDR3 rearrangement, sequence reads were collapsed and filtered. For each sample, productive Simpson clonality was calculated by taking the square root of Simpson's diversity index across productive rearrangements. The table comes from immuneACCESS by way of TCRdb, which keeps in-frame sequences with V and J called. Part of the clones is missing from these tables; in studies checked, under half for an unresolved V gene and the rest for unknown reasons. Clone size and the V and J calls come from that table; the DNA yielded D and trimming. Within this sample are approximately 300,000 clones, with 89% of them counted one time only. The top ten clonotypes cover over 9% of the sample.

The CDR3 measures 17 amino acids from cysteine to phenylalanine. Only the CDR3 region is kept as DNA, spanning 51 bases read in frame from base 1. As encoded in the germline V gene, CDR1 is SGHTA while CDR2 is FQGNSA. V is cut back by 0 bases and J by 4 bases, with 5 bases in the junction unmatched. In the prospective study, participants were about 18 to 89 years old, resided in 20 to 30 geographic areas of the United States, and were enrolled through a virtual design. In the prospective study, cohorts were assigned on the basis of participant-reported clinical history obtained from a screening survey and a study questionnaire. Recovered participants in ImmuneRACE Cohort 3 were defined by two consecutive negative NP/OP PCR tests, clearance by a healthcare professional, or resolution of symptoms. Each participant in the prospective study had whole blood, serum and a nasopharyngeal or oropharyngeal swab collected by mobile phlebotomists. Over an approximately 2-month period, participants in the prospective study had the option of providing additional blood draws and questionnaires. Blood samples from the prospective study were shipped frozen or at room temperature prior to DNA extraction.

The rearrangement joined TRBV7-2 to TRBJ2-1, with 11 bases in between that match TRBD2. The TCR was taken from a woman younger than 45 who had recovered from COVID-19. Sequencing used PBMCs or T cells enriched from blood (not recorded which). The CDR3 here reads CASSLARLAGGYNEQFF. The DNA sequence is as follows: TGTGCCAGCAGCTTAGCGCGTCTAGCGGGAGGTTACAATGAGCAGTTCTTC.